This entry lists 3 T cell receptor beta chains sequenced from one sample in a study of blood T cell repertoires in COVID-19. Assay: immunoSEQ multiplex PCR; the TCRdb copy retains only in-frame clones and omits some. The sample yields about 150,000 clones, approximately 83% seen once. Source material: peripheral blood. The receptors come from a man in his 70s with acute or convalescent COVID-19.

The V gene is TRBV5-1, the J gene TRBJ2-7; 8 bases agree with TRBD1. CDR1 and CDR2 from the germline V gene are SGHRS and YFSETQ. The ends lost 3 bases at V and 4 bases at J; junction bases unmatched: 9. The CDR3 covers 15 residues. The CDR3 sequence is CASSWLTGEAYEQYF. The CDR3, as DNA: TGCGCCAGCAGCTGGCTGACAGGGGAAGCGTACGAGCAGTACTTC.

The chain combines TRBV4-3 with TRBJ2-3; TRBD2 agrees at 10 bases. Trimming removed 3 bases from V and 2 bases from J; junction bases left unmatched: 5. The CDR3 extends over 16 amino acids. The germline CDR1 and CDR2 sequences are LGHNA and YSLEER. For the CDR3, the DNA is TGCGCCAGCAGCCAGAGGGGACTAGCGAACACAGATACGCAGTATTTT. This codes for CASSQRGLANTDTQYF.

CDR3 in DNA: TGTGCCAGCAGCTTGGTTGTCGTCGGCGAGCAGTACTTC. This sequence encodes CASSLVVVGEQYF. The chain is built from TRBV5-5 and TRBJ2-7; D unresolved. Trimming removed 0 bases at V and 6 bases at J, with 10 bases between. Germline assignment: CDR1 SGHKS and CDR2 YYEKEE (reference sequence). The CDR3 runs to 13 residues.